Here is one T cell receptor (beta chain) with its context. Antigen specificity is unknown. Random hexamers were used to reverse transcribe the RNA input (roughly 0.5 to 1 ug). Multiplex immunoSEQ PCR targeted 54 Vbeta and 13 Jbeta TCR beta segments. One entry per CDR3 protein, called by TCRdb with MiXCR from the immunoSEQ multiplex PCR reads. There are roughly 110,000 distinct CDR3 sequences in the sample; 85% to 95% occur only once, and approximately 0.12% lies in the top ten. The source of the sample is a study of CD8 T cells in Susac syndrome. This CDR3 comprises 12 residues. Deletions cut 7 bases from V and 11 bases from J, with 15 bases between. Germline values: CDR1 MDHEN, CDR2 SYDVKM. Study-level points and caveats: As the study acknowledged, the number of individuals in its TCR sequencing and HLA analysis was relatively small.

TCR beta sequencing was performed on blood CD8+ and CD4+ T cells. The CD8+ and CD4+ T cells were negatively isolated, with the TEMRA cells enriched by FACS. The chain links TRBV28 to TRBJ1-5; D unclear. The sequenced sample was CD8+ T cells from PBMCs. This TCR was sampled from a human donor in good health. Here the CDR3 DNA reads TGTGCCAGCACCCTCGGTCGGGAGACCCAGCATTTT. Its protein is CASTLGRETQHF.